This T cell receptor beta chain is from a study of breast tumors, draining lymph nodes, adjacent tissues. About this clonotype: Its target is unknown. A single base separates this from a much larger clone, so it may be a read error.

Notes on the study in general: Most tumor T cells seemingly derive from lymph node, then expand in tumor.

TCRdb called the multiplex PCR reads again in MiXCR, with one record for every CDR3 protein. The table shows 150,000 to 250,000 distinct CDR3 sequences, with 30% to 40% occurring only once. The lymph nodes were axillary draining lymph nodes from breast cancer patients. This CDR3 is built from 15 residues. With 7 bases removed from V and 7 bases from J, the gap between germline ends came to 20 bases. Germline V gives CDR1 PRHDT, CDR2 FYEKMQ (reference sequence). Material: axillary lymph node tissue. The clonotype was recovered from a female donor with breast cancer. Some clones in this sample may be carry-over from other donors' samples. V and J are TRBV13 and TRBJ2-1; D gene ambiguous. CDR3 protein: CASTIRPIGRNEQFF. CDR3 DNA: TGTGCCAGCACCATACGGCCCATCGGGCGAAATGAGCAGTTCTTC.